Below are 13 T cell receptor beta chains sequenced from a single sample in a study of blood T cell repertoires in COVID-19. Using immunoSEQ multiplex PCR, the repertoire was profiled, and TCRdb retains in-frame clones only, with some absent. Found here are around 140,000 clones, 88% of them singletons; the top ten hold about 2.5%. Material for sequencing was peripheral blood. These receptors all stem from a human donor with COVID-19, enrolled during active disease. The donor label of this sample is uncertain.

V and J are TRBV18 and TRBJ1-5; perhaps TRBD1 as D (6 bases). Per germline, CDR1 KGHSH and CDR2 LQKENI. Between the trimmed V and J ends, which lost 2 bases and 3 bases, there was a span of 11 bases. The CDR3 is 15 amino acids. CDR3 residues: CASSPEQGPNQPQHF. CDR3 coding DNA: TGTGCCAGCTCACCAGAGCAGGGGCCCAATCAGCCCCAGCATTTT.

The CDR3 DNA is TGTGCCAGCAGCGTATATAGTAACACTGAAGCTTTCTTT. The encoded protein is CASSVYSNTEAFF. This chain joins TRBV9 and TRBJ1-1; D gene uncertain. V was clipped by 1 base and J by 2 bases, with 6 bases between them. The CDR3 loop spans 13 amino acids. Germline V gene data show CDR1 as SGDLS and CDR2 as YYNGEE. The full variable domain, completed using reference TRBV9 and TRBJ1-1, is DSGVTQTPKHLITATGQRVTLRCSPRSGDLSVYWYQQSLDQGLQFLIQYYNGEERAKGNILERFSAQQFPDLHSELNLSSLELGDSALYFCASSVYSNTEAFFGQGTRLTVV.

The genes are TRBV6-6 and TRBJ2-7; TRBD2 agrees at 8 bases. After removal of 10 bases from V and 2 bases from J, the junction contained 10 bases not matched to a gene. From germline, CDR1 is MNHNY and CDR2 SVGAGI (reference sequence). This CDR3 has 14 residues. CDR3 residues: CATNRAGGPYEQYF. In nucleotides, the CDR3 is TGTGCCACAAACAGGGCGGGGGGCCCCTACGAGCAGTACTTC.

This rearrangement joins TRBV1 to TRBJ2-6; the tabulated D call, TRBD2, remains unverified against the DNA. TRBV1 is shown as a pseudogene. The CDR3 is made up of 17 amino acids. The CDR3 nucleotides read TGCACCAGCAGCAGCGAGTGTTTGTGCAGTCGGGCCAACGTCCTGACTTTC. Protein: CTSSSECLCSRANVLTF.

DNA of the CDR3: TGTGCCAGCAGTGACGGACAGGGGGTAGGGACCTACAATGAGCAGTTCTTC. Protein sequence: CASSDGQGVGTYNEQFF. The rearrangement uses TRBV6-1 and TRBJ2-1; TRBD1 agrees at 10 bases. Germline-derived CDR1 and CDR2 are MNHNS and SASEGT. The V gene end was trimmed by 3 bases and the J gene end by 2 bases; junction bases not matched to a gene: 7. The CDR3 sequence is 17 residues long.

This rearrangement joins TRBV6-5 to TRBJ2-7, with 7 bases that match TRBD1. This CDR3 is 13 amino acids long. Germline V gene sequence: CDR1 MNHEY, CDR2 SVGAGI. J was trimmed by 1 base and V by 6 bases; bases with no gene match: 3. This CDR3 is CASSRTGSYEQYF. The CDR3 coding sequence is TGTGCCAGCAGCCGGACAGGTTCCTACGAGCAGTACTTC.

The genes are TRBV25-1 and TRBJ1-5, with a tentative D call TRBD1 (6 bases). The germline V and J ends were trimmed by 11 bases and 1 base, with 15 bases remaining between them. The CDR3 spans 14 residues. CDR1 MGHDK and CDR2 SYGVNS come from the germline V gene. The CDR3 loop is CAECWGHSNQPQHF. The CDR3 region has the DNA TGTGCCGAGTGTTGGGGACACAGCAATCAGCCCCAGCATTTT. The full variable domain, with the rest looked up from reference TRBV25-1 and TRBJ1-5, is EADIYQTPRYLVIGTGKKITLECSQTMGHDKMYWYQQDPGMELHLIHYSYGVNSTEKGDLSSESTVSRIRTEHFPLTLESARPSHTSQYLCAECWGHSNQPQHFGDGTRLSIL.

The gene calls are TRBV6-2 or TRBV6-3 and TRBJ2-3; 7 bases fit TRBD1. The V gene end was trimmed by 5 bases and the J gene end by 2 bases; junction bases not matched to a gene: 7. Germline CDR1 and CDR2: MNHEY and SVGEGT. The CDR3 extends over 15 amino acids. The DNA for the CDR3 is TGTGCCAGCAGTAGCGACAGGGACCTCACAGATACGCAGTATTTT. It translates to CASSSDRDLTDTQYF.

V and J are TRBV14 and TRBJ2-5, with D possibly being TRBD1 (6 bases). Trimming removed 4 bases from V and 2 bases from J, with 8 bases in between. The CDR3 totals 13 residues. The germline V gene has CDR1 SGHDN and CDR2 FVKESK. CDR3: CASSLGQQETQYF. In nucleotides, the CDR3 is TGTGCCAGCAGCCTAGGACAGCAAGAGACCCAGTACTTC.

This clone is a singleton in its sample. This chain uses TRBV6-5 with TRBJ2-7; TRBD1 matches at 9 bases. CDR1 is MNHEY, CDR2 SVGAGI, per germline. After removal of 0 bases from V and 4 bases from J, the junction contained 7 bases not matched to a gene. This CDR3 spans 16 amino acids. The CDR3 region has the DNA TGTGCCAGCAGTTACTCATACCGGGACAGGGATTACGAGCAGTACTTC. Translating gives CASSYSYRDRDYEQYF.

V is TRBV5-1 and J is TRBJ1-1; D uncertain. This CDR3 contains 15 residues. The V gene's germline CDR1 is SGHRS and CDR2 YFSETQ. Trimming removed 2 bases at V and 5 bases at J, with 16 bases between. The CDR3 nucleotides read TGCGCCAGCAGCTTACGGATGGGCGATGGTACTGAAGCTTTCTTT. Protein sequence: CASSLRMGDGTEAFF.

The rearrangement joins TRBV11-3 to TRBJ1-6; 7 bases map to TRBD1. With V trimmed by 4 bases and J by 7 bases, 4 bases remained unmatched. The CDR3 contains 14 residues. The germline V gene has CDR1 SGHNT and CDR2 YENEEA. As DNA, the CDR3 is TGTGCCAGCAGCTCCGGGACAGACAATTCACCCCTCCACTTT. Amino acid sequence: CASSSGTDNSPLHF.

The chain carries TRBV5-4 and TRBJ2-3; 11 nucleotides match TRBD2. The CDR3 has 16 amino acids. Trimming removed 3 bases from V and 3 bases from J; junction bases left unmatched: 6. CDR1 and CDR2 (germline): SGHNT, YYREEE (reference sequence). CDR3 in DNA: TGTGCCAGCAGCTCCCGTAGCGGGAGGGGAACAGATACGCAGTATTTT. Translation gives CASSSRSGRGTDTQYF.